The entry below gives a single T cell receptor beta chain sequence along with its context. The data belong to a study of blood T cell repertoires in COVID-19. The overall study: Samples of COVID-19 (acute and convalescent) were obtained from the United States, Italy and Spain.

The CDR3 is 13 amino acids. With 5 bases clipped from V and 5 bases from J, the junction kept 8 bases outside the gene matches. Germline loops: CDR1 SQVTM, CDR2 ANQGSEA. The assay was immunoSEQ multiplex PCR, and TCRdb's table has in-frame clones only and misses some. The sample contains under 100,000 clones, approximately 86% of which appear only once. The sequencing sample was made of peripheral blood. The chain recombines TRBV29-1 with TRBJ2-5, with 7 positions matching TRBD1. The TCR was taken from a male donor with acute or convalescent COVID-19. CDR3 nucleotides: TGCAGCGTTCGGGACAGCCCAAGGGAGACCCAGTACTTC. Protein: CSVRDSPRETQYF.